These 8 T cell receptor beta chains were all obtained from the same sample, sequenced in a study of blood T cell repertoires in COVID-19. The protocol was immunoSEQ multiplex PCR, while the TCRdb copy is restricted to in-frame clones and leaves out a portion. The sample carries tens of thousands of clones, roughly 90% recorded once. Sequenced input: peripheral blood. These receptors originate from a man aged 60-69 years with active COVID-19.

This clone was seen only once. The chain employs TRBV6-5 and TRBJ1-1, with unresolved D. Deletions cut 2 bases from V and 6 bases from J, with 10 bases between. CDR1 and CDR2 (germline): MNHEY, SVGAGI. The CDR3 is 13 amino acids. CDR3 nucleotide sequence: TGTGCCAGCAGTTACATACCGACTGCTGAAGCTTTCTTT. The encoded protein is CASSYIPTAEAFF.

This clone was detected a few times. The chain links TRBV7-9 to TRBJ2-3; possible D gene TRBD2, 5 bases. The V and J ends lost 7 bases and 6 bases respectively, with 14 bases between them. This CDR3 spans 13 amino acids. The V gene's germline CDR1 is SEHNR and CDR2 FQNEAQ (reference sequence). The chain's CDR3 is CASTPGVLDTQYF. The CDR3 nucleotides read TGTGCCAGCACCCCCGGGGTCCTGGATACGCAGTATTTT.

J is TRBJ2-5 and V is TRBV29-1, with D maybe TRBD1 (5 bases). The CDR3 extends over 14 amino acids. Per the germline V gene, CDR1 is SQVTM and CDR2 is ANQGSEA. V lost 3 bases, J lost 0 bases, and 11 bases lay in between. CDR3 DNA sequence: TGCAGCGTTGATACCCCAGGGTACCAAGAGACCCAGTACTTC. Translation: CSVDTPGYQETQYF.

The rearrangement joins TRBV5-6 to TRBJ2-1; D is possibly TRBD1 (6 bases). The CDR3 has 16 residues. Looked up from germline, CDR1 is SGHDT and CDR2 is YYEEEE. Trimming left V 4 bases short and J 1 base short, with 15 bases between. The CDR3, as DNA: TGTGCCAGCAGCCAAGCTTGGGGGCGGTCCTACAATGAGCAGTTCTTC. This gives the protein CASSQAWGRSYNEQFF. The full variable domain, completed using reference TRBV5-6 and TRBJ2-1, is DAGVTQSPTHLIKTRGQQVTLRCSPKSGHDTVSWYQQALGQGPQFIFQYYEEEERQRGNFPDRFSGHQFPNYSSELNVNALLLGDSALYLCASSQAWGRSYNEQFFGPGTRLTVL.

The chain couples TRBV11-3 to TRBJ2-1, with TRBD1 identical over 7 bases. Losses at the gene ends were 2 bases for V and 5 bases for J; bases not matched to a gene: 3. Germline V gene sequence: CDR1 SGHNT, CDR2 YENEEA. The CDR3 consists of 14 residues. CDR3 nucleotide sequence: TGTGCCAGCAGCTTACCGGGACAGAACAATGAGCAGTTCTTC. It is translated as CASSLPGQNNEQFF.

This rearrangement joins TRBV23-1 to TRBJ1-2; TRBD1 matches 7 bases. TRBV23-1 is filed as an ORF, its function uncertain. The V gene end was trimmed by 2 bases and the J gene end by 8 bases; junction bases not matched to a gene: 11. This CDR3 region has 15 residues. The CDR3 coding sequence is TGCGCCAGCAGTCAAGGAGGGGGCGCGTCTAAGGGCTACACCTTC. The encoded protein is CASSQGGGASKGYTF.

The chain couples TRBV9 to TRBJ2-3; TRBD2 matches 13 bases. From germline, CDR1 is SGDLS and CDR2 YYNGEE. CDR3 length: 16 residues. V was clipped by 4 bases and J by 3 bases; unmatched bases: 5. The CDR3 sequence is CASSPTSGGATDTQYF. The CDR3 nucleotides read TGTGCCAGCAGCCCCACTAGCGGGGGGGCAACAGATACGCAGTATTTT.

This clone occurred once. This chain connects TRBV5-6 to TRBJ2-2; D unresolved. V gave up 1 base and J gave up 5 bases, with 9 bases separating them. Per the germline V gene, CDR1 is SGHDT and CDR2 is YYEEEE. The CDR3 contains 14 residues. The CDR3 sequence is CASSLYQATGELFF. The CDR3 region has the DNA TGTGCCAGCAGCTTGTATCAGGCAACCGGGGAGCTGTTTTTT.